This passage covers 21 T cell receptor beta chains from one sample sequenced in a study of shared clonotypes between healthy human individuals. Profiling relied on immunoSEQ multiplex PCR, and the TCRdb table lists in-frame clones only, not all of them. The sample includes about 2 million clones, approximately 94% of them seen just once. In the naive CD8 group, cells lacked CD45RO and were positively selected for CCR7, so terminally differentiated effector memory CD45RA+ cells were left out. Sequencing used naive CD8+ T cells sorted from blood. The receptor set was obtained from a young man in good health.

The chain has TRBV4-1 and TRBJ2-7; D remains unclear. Germline V gene sequence: CDR1 MGHRA, CDR2 YSYEKL. CDR3 length: 12 amino acids. V was clipped by 3 bases and J by 6 bases, with 9 bases between them. This CDR3 is CASSHLGREQYF. The DNA for the CDR3 is TGCGCCAGCAGCCACCTTGGCCGCGAGCAGTACTTC.

This clone was recorded only once. V gene TRBV6-5 combines with J gene TRBJ2-3; D not certain. Per the germline V gene, CDR1 is MNHEY and CDR2 is SVGAGI. Deletions cut 6 bases from V and 0 bases from J, with 13 bases between. This CDR3 comprises 15 residues. CDR3 loop: CASRTRAPSTDTQYF. CDR3 nucleotides: TGTGCCAGCAGAACAAGGGCTCCTAGCACAGATACGCAGTATTTT.

The chain joins TRBV27 to TRBJ2-1; 8 nucleotides line up with TRBD1. Germline loops: CDR1 MNHEY, CDR2 SMNVEV (reference sequence). CDR3 size: 16 residues. Trimming removed 3 bases from V and 0 bases from J; junction bases left unmatched: 4. Here the CDR3 reads CASSLGTGTSYNEQFF. The CDR3 region has the DNA TGTGCCAGCAGTTTGGGGACAGGTACCTCCTACAATGAGCAGTTCTTC.

CDR3 loop: CASSSGLAGGFGEHGELFF. CDR3 DNA: TGTGCCAGCAGCTCGGGACTAGCGGGAGGTTTCGGGGAGCACGGGGAGCTGTTTTTT. This chain connects TRBV13 to TRBJ2-2; 15 nucleotides align to TRBD2. The V segment lost 4 bases and the J segment 7 bases; nucleotides outside the gene matches: 13. The CDR3 loop spans 19 amino acids. Germline assignment: CDR1 PRHDT and CDR2 FYEKMQ (reference sequence).

The J gene is TRBJ2-5, the V gene TRBV27; D might be TRBD2 (6 bases). This CDR3 spans 14 amino acids. Germline V CDR1 and CDR2: MNHEY, SMNVEV (reference sequence). Between the trimmed V and J ends, which lost 1 base and 5 bases, there was a span of 11 bases. CDR3 coding DNA: TGTGCCAGCAGTTTATTAGCGGCAAGTGAGACCCAGTACTTC. This translates into CASSLLAASETQYF.

This rearrangement joins TRBV5-1 to TRBJ2-3; 9 bases are shared with TRBD1. The CDR3 covers 17 residues. V shed 2 bases, J shed 6 bases, and the junction held 13 bases outside the gene matches. Germline assignment: CDR1 SGHRS and CDR2 YFSETQ. The CDR3 coding sequence is TGCGCCAGCAGCTTTACTTCCGGGACAGGGATTTGGGATACGCAGTATTTT. This translates into CASSFTSGTGIWDTQYF.

As for this clone: Other DNA sequences from this sample encode an identical CDR3 as well. The chain uses TRBV11-2 and TRBJ2-1, with 8 bases fitting TRBD2. The CDR3 is 16 amino acids. Germline V lookup: CDR1 SGHAT, CDR2 FQNNGV. The J segment lost 0 bases and the V segment lost 1 base, leaving 2 bases of the junction unmatched. CDR3 DNA sequence: TGTGCCAGCAGCTTAGCGGGAGGGAGCTCCTACAATGAGCAGTTCTTC. Translated, it gives CASSLAGGSSYNEQFF.

The gene calls are TRBV4-1 and TRBJ1-2; possible D gene TRBD1, 5 bases. The length of the CDR3 is 15 residues. Trimming took 1 base from V and 5 from J, leaving 14 bases between them. The germline CDR1 and CDR2 sequences are MGHRA and YSYEKL. CDR3 coding DNA: TGCGCCAGCAGCCAAGTTGGGGGAGGGGAGTATGGCTACACCTTC. Its protein is CASSQVGGGEYGYTF.

Here the CDR3 reads CASNTGTAFYGYTF. CDR3 DNA: TGTGCCAGTAATACCGGGACAGCTTTCTATGGCTACACCTTC. V and J are TRBV19 and TRBJ1-2; 7 bases align to TRBD1. J lost 4 bases, V lost 7 bases, and 9 bases had no gene match. Germline values: CDR1 LNHDA, CDR2 SQIVND (reference sequence). This CDR3 spans 14 amino acids.

The J gene is TRBJ2-2, the V gene TRBV19; D is perhaps TRBD2 (6 bases). This CDR3 is built from 17 residues. Between the trimmed V and J ends, which lost 11 bases and 3 bases, there was a span of 25 bases. In germline, CDR1 is LNHDA, CDR2 SQIVND (reference sequence). The CDR3 here is CACAWGEDGEDTGELFF. For the CDR3, the DNA is TGTGCCTGCGCCTGGGGAGAGGACGGGGAGGACACCGGGGAGCTGTTTTTT.

This clone has a single count. The chain links TRBV7-9 to TRBJ2-2, with D maybe TRBD1 (5 bases). V lost 5 bases and J lost 4, with 11 bases in between. The CDR3 extends over 14 amino acids. Germline CDR1 and CDR2: SEHNR and FQNEAQ (reference sequence). Written as DNA, the CDR3 is TGTGCCAGCAGCGCAGACAGTCTCACCGGGGAGCTGTTTTTT. This codes for CASSADSLTGELFF.

The CDR3: CASSLALAGYNEQFF. The CDR3 coding sequence is TGTGCCAGCAGCTTAGCACTAGCGGGCTACAATGAGCAGTTCTTC. The gene calls are TRBV7-9 and TRBJ2-1; 9 positions agree with TRBD2. The CDR3 runs to 15 residues. CDR1 SEHNR and CDR2 FQNEAQ come from the germline V gene (reference sequence). Germline trimming cut 0 bases from V and 3 bases from J; bases unmatched to any gene: 0. The full variable domain, its missing parts supplied by reference TRBV7-9 and TRBJ2-1, is DTGVSQNPRHKITKRGQNVTFRCDPISEHNRLYWYRQTLGQGPEFLTYFQNEAQLEKSRLLSDRFSAERPKGSFSTLEIQRTEQGDSAMYLCASSLALAGYNEQFFGPGTRLTVL.

This chain joins TRBV27 and TRBJ1-1; tentative D call: TRBD1 (5 bases). This CDR3 contains 14 residues. Germline loops: CDR1 MNHEY, CDR2 SMNVEV (reference sequence). The ends were cut back, 7 bases at V and 1 base at J, with 13 bases in the middle. As DNA, the CDR3 is TGTGCCAGCAACCCCACAGGTTCGAACACTGAAGCTTTCTTT. Its protein is CASNPTGSNTEAFF.

The CDR3: CASRPGGGYGYTF. CDR3 bases: TGTGCCAGCAGACCAGGGGGGGGATATGGCTACACCTTC. The chain is built from TRBV2 and TRBJ1-2; 7 nucleotides line up with TRBD1. V was clipped by 6 bases and J by 5 bases; unmatched bases: 6. The CDR3 spans 13 residues. Germline CDR1 is SNHLY and CDR2 is FYNNEI.

As for this clone: Other nucleotide sequences in the sample specify the same CDR3. The chain recombines TRBV5-1 with TRBJ2-7; TRBD2 might be the D (5 bases). The germline V gene encodes CDR1 SGHRS and CDR2 YFSETQ. CDR3 length equals 14 residues. With 0 bases removed from V and 3 bases from J, the gap between germline ends came to 10 bases. The CDR3 DNA reads TGCGCCAGCAGCTTGGCCGGGGTCGGCTACGAGCAGTACTTC. It yields the protein CASSLAGVGYEQYF.

J is TRBJ1-1 and V is TRBV7-9; D possibly corresponds to TRBD1 (6 bases). This CDR3 is 15 amino acids long. Germline V gives CDR1 SEHNR, CDR2 FQNEAQ (reference sequence). Trimming stripped 1 base from V and 1 base from J, with 10 bases between. The DNA for the CDR3 is TGTGCCAGCAGCTTAGAGGGACACTCGAACACTGAAGCTTTCTTT. This codes for CASSLEGHSNTEAFF.

This chain joins TRBV5-6 and TRBJ2-1; unclear D gene. The CDR3 extends over 12 amino acids. V gave up 7 bases and J gave up 2 bases, with 7 bases separating them. Looked up from germline, CDR1 is SGHDT and CDR2 is YYEEEE. The CDR3 sequence is CASGSTYNEQFF. The DNA of the CDR3 is TGTGCCAGCGGGTCTACCTACAATGAGCAGTTCTTC.

V and J are TRBV6-5 and TRBJ2-2, with a weak D call TRBD1 (7 bases). This CDR3 contains 14 residues. CDR1 MNHEY and CDR2 SVGAGI come from the germline V gene. V was pared by 6 bases and J by 6 bases, with 14 bases between. CDR3 sequence: CASSSGGYAGELFF. CDR3 sequence (DNA): TGTGCCAGCAGCTCAGGGGGGTACGCCGGGGAGCTGTTTTTT.

This chain connects TRBV27 to TRBJ1-4; maybe TRBD1 (6 bases). This CDR3 is 14 amino acids long. Germline loops: CDR1 MNHEY, CDR2 SMNVEV (reference sequence). V gave up 3 bases and J gave up 8 bases, with 13 bases separating them. The CDR3 region is CASSLTGAAEKLFF. The CDR3 region has the DNA TGTGCCAGCAGTTTGACAGGAGCCGCAGAAAAACTGTTTTTT.

The CDR3 DNA is TGTGCCAGCAGTTTCGGCGGGATTTACAATGAGCAGTTCTTC. This encodes CASSFGGIYNEQFF. The chain joins TRBV27 to TRBJ2-1, with D perhaps matching TRBD2 (6 bases). V lost 3 bases, J lost 4 bases, and 10 bases lay in between. CDR3 length: 14 residues. Germline CDR1 MNHEY, CDR2 SMNVEV (reference sequence).

The chain carries TRBV2 and TRBJ1-1; 7 bases map to TRBD1. The ends lost 6 bases at V and 8 bases at J; junction bases unmatched: 9. The CDR3 has 13 residues. Germline-derived CDR1 and CDR2 are SNHLY and FYNNEI. For the CDR3, the DNA is TGTGCCAGCAGACTGGGGACAGAAGTCGAAGCTTTCTTT. Its protein is CASRLGTEVEAFF.